The T cell receptor beta chain under discussion was sequenced for a study of blood T cell repertoires in COVID-19. Study-level background: Sites in the United States, Italy and Spain provided acute and convalescent COVID-19 samples. Sources were T cells, B-cell-depleted T cells, or PBMCs; the material itself was cDNA or gDNA.

Trimming left V 10 bases short and J 4 bases short, with 13 bases between. Germline V gene lookup returns CDR1 SNHLY and CDR2 FYNNEI. The CDR3 is made up of 13 amino acids. Seattle participants joined during active infection and were tracked over time. In the authors' methods: How many nucleated cells were present was estimated from reference gene primer amplification. Sequencing used immunoSEQ multiplex PCR; TCRdb keeps in-frame clones, though not all of them. V and J calls and clone size are given by that table; D and trimming were obtained from the DNA. The sample consists of around 190,000 clones, nearly 90% of them appearing once.

Sequenced: peripheral blood. The V and J genes are TRBV2 and TRBJ2-2, with a weak D call TRBD2 (6 bases). This clonotype was sampled from a man aged 45 to 65 with COVID-19, enrolled during active disease. The CDR3 is CATGTQGTGELFF. DNA of the CDR3: TGTGCCACCGGGACTCAGGGCACCGGGGAGCTGTTTTTT.